The following is a TCR beta chain sequence with its context. The sample comes from a study of blood T cell repertoires in COVID-19. Study-wide background: COVID-19 samples from acute and convalescent phases originated in the United States, Italy and Spain. In each case, the material was cDNA or gDNA derived from T cells, B-cell-depleted T cells, or PBMCs.

Here immunoSEQ multiplex PCR was the method, and the copy in TCRdb shows in-frame clones only, minus some. The sample gives 120,000 to 150,000 clones, about nine tenths of which show up once; about 2.1% is in the top ten. CDR3 length: 18 residues. Trimming stripped 0 bases from V and 0 bases from J, with 15 bases between. Germline-derived CDR1 and CDR2 are SGHTA and FQGNSA. The specimen sequenced was peripheral blood. This TCR was recovered from a human donor in a cohort sampled during active COVID-19. V usage is TRBV7-2 and J usage is TRBJ2-1, with a tentative D call TRBD1 (6 bases). CDR3 residues: CASSLAPTGKSSYNEQFF. Here the CDR3 DNA reads TGTGCCAGCAGCTTAGCCCCCACAGGGAAAAGCTCCTACAATGAGCAGTTCTTC.